Below are 2 T cell receptor delta chains sequenced from a single sample in a study of γδ T cells in repeated Plasmodium falciparum infection. TCRdb used CATT to re-call clones from the multiplex PCR reads. The sample consists of more than 70,000 delta-chain clones, 0.8% to 1% of them appearing once. Flow sorting of PBMC yielded separate Vgamma9/Vdelta2+ and Vdelta2-negative gammadelta T cell populations for bulk repertoire analysis. Specimen: gamma-delta T cells from blood. The source is a pool of human donors (malaria-infected and uninfected, not separated).

A note on this clone: This DNA's translation differs at residue 18 from TCRdb's protein, which comes from a much larger clone; a read error is likely, and the protein shown is translated from the DNA. The V gene is TRDV1; the J gene was not called; no check of the table's D call, TRDD3, against the DNA was made. CDR3 length: 20 residues. Germline CDR1 is TSWWSYY and CDR2 is QGS. The CDR3 here is CALGEGSAWGIQAYTDKPIF. DNA of the CDR3: TGTGCTCTTGGGGAAGGTTCCGCGTGGGGGATACAGGCTTACACCGATAAACCCATCTTT.

This clone was picked up a small number of times. Only one base separates this from a far larger clonotype, so it likely reflects a read error. This sample includes further DNA sequences coding for the same CDR3. The chain carries TRDV1 and TRDJ1; D perhaps matches TRDD2 (6 bases). As TCRdb names no J gene, one was assigned here on the basis of a DNA match to germline. The CDR3 runs 18 residues. Trimming removed 1 base from V and 0 bases from J, with 18 bases in between. CDR1 and CDR2 from the germline V gene are TSWWSYY and QGS. CDR3 residues: CALGEHLFLPPYTDKLIF. The CDR3 DNA reads as TGTGCTCTTGGGGAACACCTCTTCCTGCCCCCGTACACCGATAAACTCATCTTT.